The T cell receptor beta chain described here comes from a study of identical twins. Points from the study as a whole: Cross-sectional statistics underpinned the conclusions; the same donors were not followed.

In its sample, this clonotype was seen a few times. The antigen is unknown. The donor group consisted entirely of healthy Caucasians. TCRdb redid the calling of the 5' RACE reads with MiXCR, one entry per CDR3 protein. The sample has around 1.7 million distinct CDR3 sequences, about 32% seen once. The CDR3 runs 14 residues. Per the germline V gene, CDR1 is SGDLS and CDR2 is YYNGEE. The V and J ends lost 2 bases and 3 bases respectively, with 12 bases between them. The sample taken for sequencing was cord blood. The source is a newborn girl in good health. The chain joins TRBV9 to TRBJ2-7, with D unclear. The CDR3 reads CASSVGLIGYEQYF. CDR3 nucleotides: TGTGCCAGCAGCGTGGGCCTGATTGGCTACGAGCAGTACTTC.